This T cell receptor (beta chain) was sequenced for a study of shared clonotypes between healthy human individuals. CDR3 size: 15 residues. CDR1 and CDR2 (germline): SGHAT, FQNNGV. The V gene end was trimmed by 0 bases and the J gene end by 2 bases; junction bases not matched to a gene: 3. Measured with immunoSEQ multiplex PCR; TCRdb has only the in-frame clones, and not every one. The sample shows 780,000 or so clones, around 70% of them seen only once. The chain employs TRBV11-2 and TRBJ2-7, with 8 positions matching TRBD2. This clonotype originated in a woman in her twenties or thirties in good health. The sequenced sample consisted of memory CD4+ T cells sorted from blood. Subset denoted: CD45RA-negative fraction. The CDR3, as DNA: TGTGCCAGCAGCTTAGAGGGTAGCGGGACCTACGAGCAGTACTTC. Translation gives CASSLEGSGTYEQYF.